The present entry profiles one TCR beta chain with its context. The entry originates in a study of cytomegalovirus exposure and HLA in healthy donors. Across the whole study: Inside one of the first data releases sat about 85 million unique TCRs taken from HLA-typed donors.

13 Jbeta primers and 60 Vbeta primers were used for the PCR. Produced via immunoSEQ multiplex PCR; TCRdb's table is partial and in-frame only. The table has about 150,000 clones, roughly 77% seen once. CDR1 and CDR2 from the germline V gene are MNHNY and SVGAGI (reference sequence). The CDR3 runs 16 residues. Trimming cost V 7 bases and J 0 bases, with 18 bases left between them. Source material: PBMCs. This receptor was obtained from a woman in her forties or fifties in good health and CMV-seropositive. The chain combines TRBV6-6 with TRBJ1-2, with D perhaps matching TRBD1 (6 bases). In DNA form, the CDR3 reads TGTGCCAGCACTCTCGGGGGGCGGGGAGCTAACTATGGCTACACCTTC. Amino acids: CASTLGGRGANYGYTF.